This T cell receptor beta chain was sequenced for a study of cytomegalovirus exposure and HLA in healthy donors (dated by TCRdb to about 2017). Background for the entire study: According to a later analysis, one platform produced both the 100 to 150 validation repertoires and the 700 or so repertoires of the first cohort. To predict cytomegalovirus infection status, the study combined high-throughput TCR immunosequencing, statistical association of individual TCRs with disease status, and machine learning. A separate validation cohort of roughly 120 different subjects was used in addition to the roughly 700-subject first cohort. The study aimed to test whether cataloging public T cell receptors could reveal signatures of past pathogen exposure.

V and J are trimmed by 2 bases and 2 bases, and the gene matches miss 8 bases of the junction. CDR1 and CDR2 were assigned from the germline V gene as SGDLS and YYNGEE. Spanning cysteine to phenylalanine, the CDR3 consists of 18 amino acids. Only the CDR3 DNA stays, 54 bases, in frame from base 1. The donors were included in the validation cohort of some 120 subjects, a group kept apart from the roughly 680-subject first cohort. The full study reports these points: Three of the identified cytomegalovirus-associated TCR beta chains were confirmed in vitro to be specific for cytomegalovirus antigens. The study listed 150 to 200 TCR beta chains as associated with cytomegalovirus. All 120 or so repertoires were used to score co-occurrence in the validation cohort in a later analysis, because that analysis had no HLA typing for the cohort. Most TCR sequences were observed very rarely across donors, whereas some public TCRs were present in many individuals. Subsequent analysis determined that TCRs grouped into clusters in the first cohort also showed a tendency toward co-occurrence across the approximately 110 validation repertoires, and 94% of cluster scores exceeded 0. Cytomegalovirus status was reported to be diagnosed by the classifier with high specificity and sensitivity in both the original and validation cohorts. According to the authors, the approach could potentially be generalized to other disease states and immunological phenotypes.

A remark on this clone: Its antigen is not yet known. Per-base quality was not reported, and no clone a single base away is much larger than it.

To prepare the library, the immunoSEQ multiplex PCR assay was applied. Concerning the study's data processing: To diagnose cytomegalovirus status from the catalog of TCR beta chain sequences, a statistical classification framework was built. TCRdb limited this immuneACCESS table to in-frame rearrangements with V and J called. A share of clones is missing; checked studies link under half to unresolved V genes, and the rest is unexplained. V, J and clone size reflect that table, while D and trimming were determined from the DNA. Recorded for this sample are tens of thousands of clones; approximately 94% of them occurred a single time. The ten largest clones take up more than 3% of the sample.

Input material: PBMCs. The receptor was isolated from a woman younger than 30 in good health and CMV-seropositive. The sequence links TRBV9 to TRBJ2-1, and 12 bases in between align with TRBD2. CDR3 protein: CASSVGLAGGGPYNEQFF. Here is the DNA: TGTGCCAGCAGCGTCGGCCTAGCGGGAGGGGGGCCCTACAATGAGCAGTTCTTC.